This T cell receptor beta chain was observed in a study of early T cells in non-severe SARS-CoV-2 infection. Looking at the study overall: Unpaired chains resulted from sequencing bulk RNA of unsorted whole blood. Study-wide results and limits: There was a bias toward anti-spike CD8 responses in VDJdb matching, which missed private and CD4 specificities.

V lost 1 base, J lost 4 bases, and 5 bases lay in between. Per the germline V gene, CDR1 is SGHRS and CDR2 is YFSETQ. The CDR3 is 12 amino acids. Separate cDNA molecules each had unique molecular identifiers attached to them. TCRdb fed the 5' RACE reads into MiXCR, producing one record per CDR3 protein. This table holds tens of thousands of distinct CDR3 sequences, 9.5% to 15% found once. In this sample, this clonotype turned up a few times. Its cognate antigen is unknown. This clonotype originated in an adult who was a healthcare worker with PCR-confirmed SARS-CoV-2 infection or an uninfected control (not recorded which). The sequenced sample was whole blood. This chain connects TRBV5-1 to TRBJ2-5; D gene ambiguous. CDR3 sequence (DNA): TGCGCCAGCAGCTTGTCTGGAGAGACCCAGTACTTC. Translating gives CASSLSGETQYF.